This T cell receptor beta chain originates from a study of identical twins. This CDR3 comprises 12 residues. V was cut by 1 base and J by 8 bases, with 6 bases left in between. This clonotype occurred many times. Its antigen is currently unknown. General observations from the study: Compared with models, monozygotic twins showed more out-of-frame TCR alpha sharing.

TCRdb processed the 5' RACE reads anew with MiXCR; each CDR3 protein has one entry. The sample comprises roughly 230,000 distinct CDR3 sequences, about 8.5% of which are singletons, and roughly 3.1% rests with the top ten. These data also featured in a second study, about yellow fever vaccine responses in identical twins. Per that paper: Twins' vaccine T cell response reportedly gave the appearance of partial convergence and partial personalization.

The TCR was taken from a woman between 18 and 29 years old in good health. The genes are TRBV12-3 or TRBV12-4 and TRBJ2-4; D remains unclear. The sequenced sample was CD8+ T cells sorted from blood. This CDR3 is CASSLGSHIQYF. The DNA for the CDR3 is TGTGCCAGCAGTTTAGGATCTCACATTCAGTACTTC.